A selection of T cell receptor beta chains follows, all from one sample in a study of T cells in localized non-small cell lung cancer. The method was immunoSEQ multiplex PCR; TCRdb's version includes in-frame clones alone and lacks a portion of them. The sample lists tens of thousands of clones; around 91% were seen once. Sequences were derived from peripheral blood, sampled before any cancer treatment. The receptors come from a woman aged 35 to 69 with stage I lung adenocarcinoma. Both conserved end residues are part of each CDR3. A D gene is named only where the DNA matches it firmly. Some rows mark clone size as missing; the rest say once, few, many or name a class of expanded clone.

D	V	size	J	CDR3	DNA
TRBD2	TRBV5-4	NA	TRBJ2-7	CASSSTSGGGYEQYF	TGTGCCAGCAGCTCCACTAGCGGGGGGGGCTACGAGCAGTACTTC
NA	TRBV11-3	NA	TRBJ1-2	CASSRTPGVYGYTF	TGTGCCAGCAGCCGAACCCCAGGGGTCTATGGCTACACCTTC
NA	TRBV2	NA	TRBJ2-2	CASSEKGANTGELFF	TGTGCCAGCAGTGAGAAGGGGGCGAACACCGGGGAGCTGTTTTTT
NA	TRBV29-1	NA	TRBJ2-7	CSVEGPTGYEQYF	TGCAGCGTTGAAGGCCCTACAGGCTACGAGCAGTACTTC
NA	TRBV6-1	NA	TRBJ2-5	CASRIQGIETQYF	TGTGCCAGCAGGATACAGGGCATAGAGACCCAGTACTTC
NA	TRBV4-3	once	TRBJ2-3	CASSQEQGPDTQYF	TGCGCCAGCAGCCAAGAGCAGGGTCCAGATACGCAGTATTTT
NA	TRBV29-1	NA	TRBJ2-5	CSVGAGNGETQYF	TGCAGCGTTGGGGCGGGGAATGGAGAGACCCAGTACTTC
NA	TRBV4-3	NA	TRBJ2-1	CASSQEPISSYNEQFF	TGCGCCAGCAGCCAAGAGCCTATAAGCTCCTACAATGAGCAGTTCTTC
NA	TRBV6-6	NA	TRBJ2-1	CASSYASPLSYNEQFF	TGTGCCAGCAGTTACGCTAGTCCTCTCTCCTACAATGAGCAGTTCTTC
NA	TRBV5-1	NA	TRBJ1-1	CASSFGGADTEAFF	TGCGCCAGCAGCTTTGGCGGAGCAGACACTGAAGCTTTCTTT
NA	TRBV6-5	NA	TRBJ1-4	CASSSSGLSNEKLFF	TGTGCCAGCAGTTCCTCGGGACTGAGTAATGAAAAACTGTTTTTT
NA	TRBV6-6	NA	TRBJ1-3	CASSLSYSGNTIYF	TGTGCCAGCAGTCTCAGCTACTCTGGAAACACCATATATTTT
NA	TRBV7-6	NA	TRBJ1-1	CASSLGGGGEGTEAFF	TGTGCCAGCAGCTTGGGTGGGGGGGGCGAAGGCACTGAAGCTTTCTTT
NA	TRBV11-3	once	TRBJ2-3	CASSPPGTGTDTQYF	TGTGCCAGCAGCCCACCCGGAACAGGCACAGATACGCAGTATTTT
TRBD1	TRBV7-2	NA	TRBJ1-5	CASTPGQAQPQHF	TGTGCCAGCACCCCGGGACAGGCTCAGCCCCAGCATTTT
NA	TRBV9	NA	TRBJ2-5	CASSVGISPGGPQETQYF	TGTGCCAGCAGCGTAGGAATATCTCCGGGCGGGCCGCAAGAGACCCAGTACTTC
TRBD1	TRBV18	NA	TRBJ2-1	CASSLDRGEYNEQFF	TGTGCCAGCTCCCTAGACAGGGGGGAATACAATGAGCAGTTCTTC
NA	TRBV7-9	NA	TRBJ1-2	CASSNSNYGYTF	TGTGCCAGCAGCAACAGCAACTATGGCTACACCTTC
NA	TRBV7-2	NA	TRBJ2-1	CASSLVFAADVFF	TGTGCCAGCAGCTTAGTTTTTGCGGCAGATGTGTTCTTC
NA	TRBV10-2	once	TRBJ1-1	CASREALVTEAFF	TGCGCCAGCAGAGAGGCCCTCGTCACTGAAGCTTTCTTT
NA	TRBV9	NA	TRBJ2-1	CASSEYSSVSYNEQFF	TGTGCCAGCAGCGAGTACTCTAGCGTCTCCTACAATGAGCAGTTCTTC
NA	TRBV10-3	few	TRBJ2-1	CAISPDGAREQFF	TGTGCCATCAGCCCTGACGGGGCTAGAGAGCAGTTCTTC
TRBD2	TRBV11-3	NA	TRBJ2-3	CASSPGLAVSTDTQYF	TGTGCCAGCAGCCCCGGACTAGCGGTTAGCACAGATACGCAGTATTTT
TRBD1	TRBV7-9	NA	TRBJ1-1	CASSPPGGWGSTEAFF	TGTGCCAGCAGCCCCCCAGGGGGGTGGGGATCCACTGAAGCTTTCTTT
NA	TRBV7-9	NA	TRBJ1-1	CASSLAQNTEAFF	TGTGCCAGCAGCTTAGCCCAGAACACTGAAGCTTTCTTT
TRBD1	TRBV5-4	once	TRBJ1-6	CASSPNLGDRGRSPLHF	TGTGCCAGCAGCCCAAATCTGGGGGACAGGGGGAGATCACCCCTCCACTTT
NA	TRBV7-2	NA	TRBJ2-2	CASSIGGSNTGELFF	TGTGCCAGCAGCATCGGGGGCTCGAACACCGGGGAGCTGTTTTTT
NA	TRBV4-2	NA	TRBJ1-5	CASSQGDPNTDQPQHF	TGTGCCAGCAGCCAAGGGGATCCGAATACTGATCAGCCCCAGCATTTT
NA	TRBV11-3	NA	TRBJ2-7	CASSLGGGARYEQYF	TGTGCCAGCAGCTTAGGAGGGGGGGCCCGGTACGAGCAGTACTTC
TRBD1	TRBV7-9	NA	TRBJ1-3	CASSPTGAGNTIYF	TGTGCCAGCAGCCCCACAGGGGCTGGAAACACCATATATTTT
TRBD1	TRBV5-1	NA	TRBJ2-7	CASSLEGQGHHEQYF	TGCGCCAGCAGCTTGGAGGGACAGGGGCACCACGAGCAGTACTTC
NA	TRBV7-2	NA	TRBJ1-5	CASSLAGYQPQHF	TGTGCCAGCAGCTTAGCAGGGTATCAGCCCCAGCATTTT
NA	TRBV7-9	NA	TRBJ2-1	CASSLGVDLGEFF	TGTGCCAGCAGCTTAGGGGTGGACCTCGGCGAGTTCTTC
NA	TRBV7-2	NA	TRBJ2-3	CASSSNPGHTDTQYF	TGTGCCAGCAGCTCAAACCCGGGACACACAGATACGCAGTATTTT
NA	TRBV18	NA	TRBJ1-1	CASSPGRVGAFF	TGTGCCAGCTCACCGGGGAGGGTAGGAGCTTTCTTT
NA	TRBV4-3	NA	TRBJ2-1	CASSQAGGVALNEQFF	TGCGCCAGCAGCCAAGCAGGGGGGGTGGCCCTTAATGAGCAGTTCTTC
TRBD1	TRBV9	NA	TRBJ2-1	CASSVVSGQGLNEQFF	TGTGCCAGCAGCGTAGTGTCGGGACAGGGCTTAAATGAGCAGTTCTTC
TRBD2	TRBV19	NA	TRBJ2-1	CASSPSGGSSSYNEQFF	TGTGCCAGTAGCCCGAGCGGGGGCTCAAGCTCCTACAATGAGCAGTTCTTC
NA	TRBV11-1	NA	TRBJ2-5	CASSLGASFGETQYF	TGTGCCAGCAGCTTAGGAGCCTCGTTTGGTGAGACCCAGTACTTC
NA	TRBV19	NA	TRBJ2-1	CASSIDLNFPPEQFF	TGTGCCAGTAGTATAGATCTCAACTTCCCCCCTGAGCAGTTCTTC
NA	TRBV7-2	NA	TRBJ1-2	CASGGGYGYTF	TGTGCCAGCGGGGGGGGCTATGGCTACACCTTC
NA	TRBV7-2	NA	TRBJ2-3	CASSQEDTQYF	TGTGCCAGCAGCCAGGAAGATACGCAGTATTTT
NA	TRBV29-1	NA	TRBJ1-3	CSVEAMAPGNTIYF	TGCAGCGTTGAAGCGATGGCACCTGGAAACACCATATATTTT
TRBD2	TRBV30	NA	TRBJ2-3	CAWSSGRATDTQYF	TGTGCCTGGAGTAGCGGGAGGGCTACAGATACGCAGTATTTT
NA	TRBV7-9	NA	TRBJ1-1	CASSPGQNAAFF	TGTGCCAGCAGCCCCGGACAAAACGCAGCTTTCTTT
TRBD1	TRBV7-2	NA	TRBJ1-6	CASSPIGQGTNSPLHF	TGTGCCAGCAGCCCGATAGGACAGGGAACGAATTCACCCCTCCACTTT
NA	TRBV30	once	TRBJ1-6	CAWSPFGGDNSPLHF	TGTGCCTGGAGCCCCTTTGGGGGGGACAATTCACCCCTCCACTTT
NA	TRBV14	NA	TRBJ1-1	CASSTGRVNTEAFF	TGTGCCAGCAGCACCGGGAGGGTTAACACTGAAGCTTTCTTT
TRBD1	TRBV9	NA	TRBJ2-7	CASSVRDRAGEQYF	TGTGCCAGCAGCGTAAGGGACAGGGCTGGGGAGCAGTACTTC
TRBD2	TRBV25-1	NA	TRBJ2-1	CASSEYSGGSYNEQFF	TGTGCCAGCAGTGAATATAGCGGGGGCTCCTACAATGAGCAGTTCTTC
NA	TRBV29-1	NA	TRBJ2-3	CSVTGLGTDTQYF	TGCAGCGTCACAGGGTTAGGGACAGATACGCAGTATTTT